The rows below give T cell receptor beta chains drawn from one sample of a study of blood T cells in healthy people across ages. TCRdb re-analysed the 5' RACE reads in MiXCR, keeping a single row per CDR3 protein. This table holds 2 million or so distinct CDR3 sequences, around half found once. Sequencing was performed on blood. All receptors come from a woman aged 40 to 49 in good health. Each CDR3 is given with its conserved first and last residue. A D gene is named only where the DNA matches it firmly. The size field is filled for only some rows; it gives once, few, many or a size class.

clone size: few; V gene: TRBV20-1; D gene: TRBD1; J gene: TRBJ2-7; CDR3 protein: CSAPRGTGYTYEQYF; CDR3 DNA: TGCAGTGCTCCGCGGGGGACAGGGTACACCTACGAGCAGTACTTC
clone size: few; V gene: TRBV6-5; D gene: NA; J gene: TRBJ2-7; CDR3 protein: CASISPLYEQYF; CDR3 DNA: TGTGCCAGCATCAGTCCCCTCTACGAGCAGTACTTC
clone size: NA; V gene: TRBV4-1; D gene: NA; J gene: TRBJ1-2; CDR3 protein: CASSQAQFWGYTF; CDR3 DNA: TGCGCCAGCAGCCAAGCCCAGTTTTGGGGCTACACCTTC
clone size: few; V gene: TRBV18; D gene: NA; J gene: TRBJ2-4; CDR3 protein: CASSPTGNTLAKNIQYF; CDR3 DNA: TGTGCCAGCTCACCAACAGGAAATACTCTAGCCAAAAACATTCAGTACTTC
clone size: few; V gene: TRBV12-3/TRBV12-4; D gene: TRBD2; J gene: TRBJ2-5; CDR3 protein: CASSYAGGRQETQYF; CDR3 DNA: TGTGCCAGCAGTTACGCGGGGGGCCGCCAAGAGACCCAGTACTTC
clone size: few; V gene: TRBV11-2; D gene: NA; J gene: TRBJ2-4; CDR3 protein: CASKGPPGNIQYF; CDR3 DNA: TGTGCCAGCAAGGGGCCACCCGGTAACATTCAGTACTTC
clone size: few; V gene: TRBV4-3; D gene: NA; J gene: TRBJ2-5; CDR3 protein: CASSQTEMETQYF; CDR3 DNA: TGCGCCAGCAGCCAGACCGAGATGGAGACCCAGTACTTC
clone size: NA; V gene: TRBV20-1; D gene: TRBD1; J gene: TRBJ1-5; CDR3 protein: CSATEQGARQPQHF; CDR3 DNA: TGCAGTGCTACAGAACAGGGGGCGAGACAGCCCCAGCATTTT
clone size: few; V gene: TRBV12-3/TRBV12-4; D gene: NA; J gene: TRBJ2-7; CDR3 protein: CASSSRLVSYEQYF; CDR3 DNA: TGTGCCAGCAGTTCTAGACTAGTTTCCTACGAGCAGTACTTC
clone size: NA; V gene: TRBV12-3/TRBV12-4; D gene: NA; J gene: TRBJ1-1; CDR3 protein: CASVGATEAFF; CDR3 DNA: TGTGCCAGCGTCGGGGCTACTGAAGCTTTCTTT
clone size: NA; V gene: TRBV5-1; D gene: NA; J gene: TRBJ2-2; CDR3 protein: CATRGQSNTGELFF; CDR3 DNA: TGCGCCACTCGGGGTCAGAGCAACACCGGGGAGCTGTTTTTT
clone size: NA; V gene: TRBV4-2; D gene: TRBD1; J gene: TRBJ2-4; CDR3 protein: CASSQEGDRYSKNIQYF; CDR3 DNA: TGTGCCAGCAGCCAAGAAGGGGACAGGTATTCCAAAAACATTCAGTACTTC
clone size: few; V gene: TRBV6-5; D gene: TRBD2; J gene: TRBJ2-7; CDR3 protein: CASSPGAGVGEQYF; CDR3 DNA: TGTGCCAGCAGTCCGGGAGCGGGGGTAGGCGAGCAGTACTTC
clone size: few; V gene: TRBV28; D gene: NA; J gene: TRBJ2-6; CDR3 protein: CASRDGGVGANVLTF; CDR3 DNA: TGTGCCAGCAGGGACGGGGGAGTTGGGGCCAACGTCCTGACTTTC
clone size: few; V gene: TRBV15; D gene: TRBD2; J gene: TRBJ2-7; CDR3 protein: CATSSGLGGRDYEQYF; CDR3 DNA: TGTGCCACCAGCAGCGGCCTTGGCGGGAGAGATTACGAGCAGTACTTC
clone size: NA; V gene: TRBV6-1; D gene: NA; J gene: TRBJ2-5; CDR3 protein: CASSEALKLETQYF; CDR3 DNA: TGTGCCAGCAGTGAAGCCCTGAAGCTGGAGACCCAGTACTTC
clone size: NA; V gene: TRBV12-3/TRBV12-4; D gene: TRBD2; J gene: TRBJ2-1; CDR3 protein: CASSTASGGAFEQFF; CDR3 DNA: TGTGCCAGCAGTACCGCTAGCGGGGGGGCTTTTGAGCAGTTCTTC
clone size: NA; V gene: TRBV28; D gene: NA; J gene: TRBJ2-7; CDR3 protein: CASGRGKSYEQYF; CDR3 DNA: TGTGCCAGCGGGAGGGGGAAATCCTACGAGCAGTACTTC
clone size: NA; V gene: TRBV7-3; D gene: TRBD2; J gene: TRBJ2-1; CDR3 protein: CASSSPGLGSYNEQFF; CDR3 DNA: TGTGCCAGCAGCTCACCGGGACTAGGGTCCTACAATGAGCAGTTCTTC
clone size: NA; V gene: TRBV15; D gene: NA; J gene: TRBJ2-4; CDR3 protein: CATSNGFSVQYF; CDR3 DNA: TGTGCCACCAGCAACGGGTTTAGCGTTCAGTACTTC
clone size: NA; V gene: TRBV7-2; D gene: NA; J gene: TRBJ2-7; CDR3 protein: CASSLRARHEQYF; CDR3 DNA: TGTGCCAGCAGCTTAAGGGCCAGGCACGAGCAGTACTTC
clone size: NA; V gene: TRBV3-1; D gene: NA; J gene: TRBJ2-4; CDR3 protein: CASSQVSRTDRIAKNIQYF; CDR3 DNA: TGTGCCAGCAGCCAAGTGTCCCGAACGGACAGAATAGCCAAAAACATTCAGTACTTC
clone size: NA; V gene: TRBV7-2; D gene: NA; J gene: TRBJ1-1; CDR3 protein: CASTRVGGPGAFF; CDR3 DNA: TGTGCCAGCACCCGGGTTGGGGGGCCCGGGGCTTTCTTT
clone size: NA; V gene: TRBV27; D gene: NA; J gene: TRBJ2-3; CDR3 protein: CASSLSGPLTDTQYF; CDR3 DNA: TGTGCCAGCAGTTTATCCGGACCCCTCACAGATACGCAGTATTTT
clone size: few; V gene: TRBV2; D gene: NA; J gene: TRBJ2-3; CDR3 protein: CASADTADTQYF; CDR3 DNA: TGTGCCAGCGCCGATACGGCAGATACGCAGTATTTT
clone size: few; V gene: TRBV27; D gene: NA; J gene: TRBJ1-4; CDR3 protein: CASSPTSGKVEKLFF; CDR3 DNA: TGTGCCAGCAGTCCGACGAGCGGGAAGGTAGAAAAACTGTTTTTT
clone size: NA; V gene: TRBV10-3; D gene: TRBD2; J gene: TRBJ2-1; CDR3 protein: CAMGRGAQDERFF; CDR3 DNA: TGTGCCATGGGGCGGGGGGCCCAGGATGAGCGGTTCTTC
clone size: NA; V gene: TRBV5-1; D gene: NA; J gene: TRBJ1-2; CDR3 protein: CATSATGGDYGYTF; CDR3 DNA: TGCGCCACCTCTGCGACAGGTGGGGACTATGGCTACACCTTC
clone size: NA; V gene: TRBV9; D gene: NA; J gene: TRBJ2-1; CDR3 protein: CASSTETQGVNEQFF; CDR3 DNA: TGTGCCAGCAGTACCGAGACTCAGGGCGTTAATGAGCAGTTCTTC
clone size: NA; V gene: TRBV9; D gene: NA; J gene: TRBJ2-3; CDR3 protein: CASNRGTDTQYF; CDR3 DNA: TGTGCCAGCAATAGGGGCACAGATACGCAGTATTTT
clone size: NA; V gene: TRBV7-2; D gene: TRBD1; J gene: TRBJ2-1; CDR3 protein: CASSPGQGRGSYNEQFF; CDR3 DNA: TGTGCCAGCAGCCCGGGACAGGGCCGGGGGTCCTACAATGAGCAGTTCTTC
clone size: NA; V gene: TRBV5-1; D gene: NA; J gene: TRBJ2-1; CDR3 protein: CASSVAASVNEQFF; CDR3 DNA: TGCGCCAGCAGCGTGGCCGCGTCGGTCAATGAGCAGTTCTTC
clone size: few; V gene: TRBV12-3/TRBV12-4; D gene: TRBD1; J gene: TRBJ1-5; CDR3 protein: CASSPQPLRDSEFNQPQHF; CDR3 DNA: TGTGCCAGCAGCCCTCAACCGCTCCGGGACAGCGAATTCAATCAGCCCCAGCATTTT
clone size: NA; V gene: TRBV20-1; D gene: TRBD2; J gene: TRBJ2-5; CDR3 protein: CSASARGDQETQYF; CDR3 DNA: TGCAGTGCTAGTGCGCGGGGGGATCAAGAGACCCAGTACTTC
clone size: few; V gene: TRBV29-1; D gene: NA; J gene: TRBJ2-1; CDR3 protein: CSARQVYNEQFF; CDR3 DNA: TGCAGCGCCCGCCAGGTATACAATGAGCAGTTCTTC
clone size: NA; V gene: TRBV5-1; D gene: NA; J gene: TRBJ1-5; CDR3 protein: CASSLDPNQPQHF; CDR3 DNA: TGCGCCAGCAGCTTGGATCCGAATCAGCCCCAGCATTTT
clone size: once; V gene: TRBV20-1; D gene: NA; J gene: TRBJ2-3; CDR3 protein: CSASHSRGGLVDTQYF; CDR3 DNA: TGCAGTGCTAGCCACTCGAGAGGGGGGCTTGTAGATACGCAGTATTTT
clone size: many; V gene: TRBV7-2; D gene: NA; J gene: TRBJ2-5; CDR3 protein: CASSPDRSQETQYF; CDR3 DNA: TGTGCCAGCAGCCCTGACAGGTCCCAAGAGACCCAGTACTTC
clone size: NA; V gene: TRBV6-1; D gene: TRBD2; J gene: TRBJ2-5; CDR3 protein: CASRKGLAGGQETQYF; CDR3 DNA: TGTGCCAGCAGGAAGGGACTAGCGGGGGGGCAAGAGACCCAGTACTTC
clone size: NA; V gene: TRBV28; D gene: NA; J gene: TRBJ2-4; CDR3 protein: CASSLIQGRQYF; CDR3 DNA: TGTGCCAGCAGTTTAATTCAGGGGCGGCAGTACTTC
clone size: NA; V gene: TRBV7-9; D gene: TRBD1; J gene: TRBJ1-1; CDR3 protein: CASSLDGQGSNTEAFF; CDR3 DNA: TGTGCCAGCAGCTTAGATGGACAGGGATCGAACACTGAAGCTTTCTTT
clone size: once; V gene: TRBV7-9; D gene: TRBD1; J gene: TRBJ2-6; CDR3 protein: CASSRHTGGASGANVLTF; CDR3 DNA: TGTGCCAGCAGCCGCCACACAGGGGGCGCCTCTGGGGCCAACGTCCTGACTTTC
clone size: NA; V gene: TRBV4-3; D gene: TRBD2; J gene: TRBJ2-5; CDR3 protein: CASSQDAGTSGGTQYF; CDR3 DNA: TGCGCCAGCAGCCAAGATGCTGGGACTAGCGGGGGGACCCAGTACTTC
clone size: NA; V gene: TRBV7-9; D gene: TRBD1; J gene: TRBJ1-4; CDR3 protein: CASSQGIQGTNEKLFF; CDR3 DNA: TGTGCCAGCAGCCAGGGGATACAGGGGACTAATGAAAAACTGTTTTTT
clone size: NA; V gene: TRBV7-2; D gene: TRBD1; J gene: TRBJ2-5; CDR3 protein: CASSLGSGTGEETQYF; CDR3 DNA: TGTGCCAGCAGCTTAGGGAGCGGGACAGGGGAAGAGACCCAGTACTTC
clone size: NA; V gene: TRBV7-9; D gene: NA; J gene: TRBJ2-3; CDR3 protein: CASSSSLGASDTQYF; CDR3 DNA: TGTGCCAGCAGTTCCTCCTTAGGTGCCTCAGATACGCAGTATTTT
clone size: NA; V gene: TRBV25-1; D gene: NA; J gene: TRBJ2-5; CDR3 protein: CASSEQGKTQYF; CDR3 DNA: TGTGCCAGCAGTGAACAGGGGAAGACCCAGTACTTC
clone size: few; V gene: TRBV6-5; D gene: NA; J gene: TRBJ2-3; CDR3 protein: CASSRRVIGTDTQYF; CDR3 DNA: TGTGCCAGCAGCCGGAGGGTAATCGGCACAGATACGCAGTATTTT
clone size: NA; V gene: TRBV7-2; D gene: NA; J gene: TRBJ2-5; CDR3 protein: CASSDNTKETQYF; CDR3 DNA: TGTGCCAGCAGCGACAACACGAAAGAGACCCAGTACTTC
clone size: few; V gene: TRBV7-2; D gene: NA; J gene: TRBJ2-5; CDR3 protein: CASAIETQYF; CDR3 DNA: TGTGCCAGCGCTATCGAGACCCAGTACTTC
clone size: NA; V gene: TRBV20-1; D gene: TRBD1; J gene: TRBJ1-5; CDR3 protein: CSTDLGTVGSNQPQHF; CDR3 DNA: TGCAGTACTGACTTAGGGACAGTGGGGAGCAATCAGCCCCAGCATTTT
clone size: many; V gene: TRBV18; D gene: TRBD2; J gene: TRBJ2-3; CDR3 protein: CASSPGLGTDTQYF; CDR3 DNA: TGCGCCAGCAGCCCCGGACTAGGCACAGATACGCAGTATTTT
clone size: NA; V gene: TRBV20-1; D gene: NA; J gene: TRBJ1-5; CDR3 protein: CSASETASNQPQHF; CDR3 DNA: TGCAGTGCTAGCGAGACGGCTTCCAATCAGCCCCAGCATTTT
clone size: NA; V gene: TRBV2; D gene: NA; J gene: TRBJ2-4; CDR3 protein: CASIRDAMLSGKNIQYF; CDR3 DNA: TGTGCCAGCATTCGGGACGCAATGTTAAGTGGCAAAAACATTCAGTACTTC